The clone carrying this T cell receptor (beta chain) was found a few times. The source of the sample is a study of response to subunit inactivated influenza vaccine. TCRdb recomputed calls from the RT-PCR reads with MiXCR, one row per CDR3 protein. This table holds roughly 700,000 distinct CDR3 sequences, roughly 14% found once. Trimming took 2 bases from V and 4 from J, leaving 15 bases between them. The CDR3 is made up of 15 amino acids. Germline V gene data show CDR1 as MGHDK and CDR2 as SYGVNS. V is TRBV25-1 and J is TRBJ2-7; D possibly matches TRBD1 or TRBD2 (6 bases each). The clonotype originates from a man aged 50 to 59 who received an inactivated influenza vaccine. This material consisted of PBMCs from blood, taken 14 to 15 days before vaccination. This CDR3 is CASSETGWGAYEQYF. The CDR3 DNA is TGTGCCAGCAGTGAAACCGGCTGGGGGGCGTACGAGCAGTACTTC.